The 19 T cell receptor beta chains below were found in one sample sequenced in a study of sequential checkpoint blockade in melanoma. Profiling relied on immunoSEQ multiplex PCR, and the TCRdb table lists in-frame clones only, not all of them. The table shows 1,100 or so clones, with 20% to 25% occurring only once. Treatment indicated: randomized to nivolumab then ipilimumab (arm A) or the reverse (arm B). The material was tumor tissue (inferred from file names), obtained from a patient given nivolumab and ipilimumab in sequence. The origin of the receptors is a human donor with melanoma.

This clone is classed as medium-sized. The rearrangement uses TRBV11-3 and TRBJ1-5; maybe TRBD1 (5 bases). Deletions cut 3 bases from V and 1 base from J, with 7 bases between. The CDR3 is 14 residues long. CDR1 is SGHNT, CDR2 YENEEA, per germline. The CDR3 reads CASSLGGSNQPQHF. The CDR3 DNA sequence: TGTGCCAGCAGCTTGGGGGGGAGCAATCAGCCCCAGCATTTT.

This clone was detected only a few times. This chain uses TRBV29-1 with TRBJ2-5, with D perhaps TRBD1 (6 bases). Trimming removed 4 bases from V and 5 bases from J, with 14 bases in between. The CDR3 runs to 13 residues. CDR1 is SQVTM, CDR2 ANQGSEA, per germline. CDR3 in DNA: TGCAGCGTTGTGGGACACAAAGCGGAGACCCAGTACTTC. The encoded protein is CSVVGHKAETQYF.

This chain uses TRBV14 with TRBJ1-2, with D unclear. The CDR3 spans 11 residues. The germline V gene encodes CDR1 SGHDN and CDR2 FVKESK. With 1 base removed from V and 7 bases from J, the gap between germline ends came to 4 bases. The CDR3 region is CASSQGGGYTF. The CDR3 coding sequence is TGTGCCAGCAGCCAAGGGGGTGGCTACACCTTC.

This clone has a handful of counts. This rearrangement joins TRBV6-8 to TRBJ1-1; TRBD1 matches 8 bases. Losses at the gene ends were 4 bases for V and 5 bases for J; bases not matched to a gene: 12. CDR1 and CDR2 from the germline V gene are MNHGY and SAAAGT. The CDR3 extends over 16 amino acids. This CDR3 reads CASSLGSGGAKTEAFF. The CDR3 nucleotides read TGTGCCAGCAGTTTGGGGTCAGGGGGCGCCAAGACTGAAGCTTTCTTT.

J is TRBJ1-1 and V is TRBV9, with D maybe TRBD1 (5 bases). V was cut by 0 bases and J by 3 bases, with 9 bases left in between. The germline V gene encodes CDR1 SGDLS and CDR2 YYNGEE. The CDR3 has 14 amino acids. In DNA form, the CDR3 reads TGTGCCAGCAGCGTAGAAGGGGTTCACACTGAAGCTTTCTTT. Translated, it gives CASSVEGVHTEAFF.

Details on this clone: Germline and junction disagree at one end, which may indicate a read error. V and J are TRBV14 and TRBJ2-7, with TRBD2 as a possible D gene (5 bases). This CDR3 is built from 12 residues. The germline gives CDR1 SGHDN, CDR2 FVKESK. CDR3 loop: CASSPSGVEKYF. The CDR3 DNA sequence: TGTGCCAGCAGCCCGTCCGGGGTCGAGAAGTACTTC.

Only a few counts were recorded for this clone. The chain recombines TRBV6-8 with TRBJ2-3; D is unclear. The CDR3 sequence is 14 residues long. Trimming stripped 0 bases from V and 4 bases from J, with 8 bases between. CDR1 and CDR2 from the germline V gene are MNHGY and SAAAGT. The DNA for the CDR3 is TGTGCCAGCAGTTACTCCCGGACGCCAGATACGCAGTATTTT. This codes for CASSYSRTPDTQYF.

This clone is judged medium-sized (0.01 to 0.1%). The J gene is TRBJ2-7, the V gene TRBV4-1; 9 bases align to TRBD1. V trimming: 0 bases; J trimming: 3 bases; junction bases outside the gene matches: 15. This CDR3 is 19 amino acids long. Germline lookup yields CDR1 MGHRA and CDR2 YSYEKL. CDR3 nucleotide sequence: TGCGCCAGCAGCCAAGAGTGGAGGACAGGGGCGGGGAAAGGCTACGAGCAGTACTTC. Residues: CASSQEWRTGAGKGYEQYF.

This clone was observed at least ten times. This CDR3 is CASSLSLGETQYF. CDR3 nucleotides: TGTGCCAGCAGCTTAAGCCTCGGCGAGACCCAGTACTTC. The chain has TRBV7-2 and TRBJ2-5; no clear D. V was shortened by 2 bases and J by 5 bases, with 9 bases between the two germline ends. The CDR3 length is 13 residues. Looked up from germline, CDR1 is SGHTA and CDR2 is FQGNSA. Full variable domain (rest looked up from reference TRBV7-2 and TRBJ2-5): GAGVSQSPSNKVTEKGKDVELRCDPISGHTALYWYRQSLGQGLEFLIYFQGNSAPDKSGLPSDRFSAERTGGSVSTLTIQRTQQEDSAVYLCASSLSLGETQYFGPGTRLLVL.

In its sample, this clone is medium-sized (0.01 to 0.1%). The chain joins TRBV9 to TRBJ2-3, with 8 bases fitting TRBD2. The CDR3 covers 17 residues. J gave up 2 bases and V 2 bases, and 10 bases lay outside the gene matches. The germline CDR1 and CDR2 sequences are SGDLS and YYNGEE. This CDR3 is CASSVSVAGGDTDTQYF. As DNA, the CDR3 is TGTGCCAGCAGCGTTTCAGTGGCGGGGGGTGACACAGATACGCAGTATTTT.

This clone was seen a few times. V usage is TRBV5-1 and J usage is TRBJ2-1, with 12 positions matching TRBD2. The V gene's germline CDR1 is SGHRS and CDR2 YFSETQ. J was trimmed by 5 bases and V by 3 bases; bases with no gene match: 3. The length of the CDR3 is 15 residues. The CDR3 region is CASSWTSGDHNEQFF. The CDR3 bases are TGCGCCAGCAGCTGGACTAGCGGGGACCACAATGAGCAGTTCTTC.

CDR3 protein: CASDQGSLKGETQYF. The CDR3 DNA reads as TGTGCCAGTGACCAGGGATCCTTGAAGGGAGAGACCCAGTACTTC. The gene calls are TRBV28 and TRBJ2-5, with D possibly matching TRBD1 (5 bases). V shed 9 bases and J shed 4 bases, with 21 bases lying between them. The CDR3 covers 15 residues. Germline assignment: CDR1 MDHEN and CDR2 SYDVKM.

The V gene is TRBV29-1, the J gene TRBJ2-5; D gene ambiguous. The ends were cut back, 4 bases at V and 1 base at J, with 7 bases in the middle. The CDR3 is made up of 12 amino acids. Germline V CDR1 and CDR2: SQVTM, ANQGSEA. The chain's CDR3 is CSVVPGQETQYF. CDR3 nucleotides: TGCAGCGTTGTTCCAGGCCAAGAGACCCAGTACTTC.

This clone is medium-sized by share. The chain joins TRBV11-3 to TRBJ2-2; a possible D gene is TRBD2 (5 bases). V gave up 4 bases and J gave up 3 bases, with 9 bases separating them. Germline CDR1 SGHNT, CDR2 YENEEA. The CDR3 consists of 14 residues. The CDR3 bases are TGTGCCAGCAGCTGGGGAGACTACACCGGGGAGCTGTTTTTT. This translates into CASSWGDYTGELFF.

This CDR3 reads CAWSYGRAIDTQYF. The CDR3 DNA follows: TGTGCCTGGAGTTATGGCAGGGCGATAGATACGCAGTATTTT. V usage is TRBV30 and J usage is TRBJ2-3, with a possible D match to TRBD1 (5 bases). The V end lost 2 bases, the J end lost 5 bases, and 14 bases lay between the germline ends. Germline V CDR1 and CDR2: GTSNPN, SVGIG (reference sequence). This CDR3 is built from 14 residues.

This clone is categorized as medium-sized. The chain carries TRBV6-8 and TRBJ2-7, with no clear D. The CDR3 loop spans 12 amino acids. The ends were cut back, 5 bases at V and 5 bases at J, with 10 bases in the middle. CDR1 MNHGY and CDR2 SAAAGT come from the germline V gene. CDR3 in amino acids: CASSQTENEQYF. The CDR3 nucleotides are TGTGCCAGCAGTCAGACGGAAAACGAGCAGTACTTC.

This clone was seen a few times. This sequence joins TRBV7-1 and TRBJ2-1; the D is unclear. TRBV7-1 has ORF status, its function being uncertain. The CDR3 sequence is 13 residues long. V lost 5 bases and J lost 5, with 10 bases in between. The CDR3 nucleotides are TGTGCCAGCAGCCTAACCTTCGACAATGAGCAGTTCTTC. It specifies CASSLTFDNEQFF.

This chain joins TRBV15 and TRBJ2-1; TRBD1 aligns across 11 bases. The CDR3 contains 16 residues. CDR1 is LNHNV and CDR2 is YYDKDF in the germline V gene (reference sequence). Trimming removed 4 bases from V and 7 bases from J; junction bases left unmatched: 9. CDR3 sequence reads: CATSNTRDRGWNEQFF. CDR3 bases: TGTGCCACCAGCAACACCCGGGACAGGGGGTGGAATGAGCAGTTCTTC.

The CDR3 nucleotides are TGTGCCAGCAGTGCCGGGACAGGGGATAGCTACGAGCAGTACTTC. It is translated as CASSAGTGDSYEQYF. V gene TRBV28 combines with J gene TRBJ2-7, with 10 bases identical to TRBD1. This CDR3 comprises 15 residues. The J segment lost 3 bases and the V segment lost 5 bases, leaving 7 bases of the junction unmatched. Germline V gene sequence: CDR1 MDHEN, CDR2 SYDVKM.